Listed below are T cell receptor beta chains from one sample, sequenced in a study of blood T cells in healthy people across ages. TCRdb used MiXCR to reprocess the 5' RACE reads, holding one entry per CDR3 protein. Among some 1,000,000 distinct CDR3 sequences listed, 20% to 25% were seen once. The same sample was also used in a study of T cells of mothers and their children.

Sequences were obtained from blood. These receptors originate from a girl aged 2-15 years in good health. Both conserved end residues are part of each CDR3. D genes are given only for firm matches. The size field is filled for only some rows; it gives once, few, many or a size class.

v_gene: TRBV7-9; len: 12; d_gene: -; j_gene: TRBJ2-5; abundance: many; CDR3aa: CASRTGLETQYF; CDR3nt: TGTGCCAGCAGGACAGGTTTAGAGACCCAGTACTTC
v_gene: TRBV29-1; len: 13; d_gene: -; j_gene: TRBJ2-3; abundance: many; CDR3aa: CSVSEYVIDTQYF; CDR3nt: TGCAGCGTCTCGGAATACGTAATAGATACGCAGTATTTT
v_gene: TRBV6-1; len: 13; d_gene: -; j_gene: TRBJ1-4; abundance: -; CDR3aa: CASRNPTTEKLFF; CDR3nt: TGTGCCAGCAGGAACCCGACCACCGAAAAACTGTTTTTT
v_gene: TRBV28; len: 14; d_gene: -; j_gene: TRBJ2-7; abundance: few; CDR3aa: CASRRKDSHYEQYF; CDR3nt: TGTGCCAGCAGAAGGAAAGATTCACACTACGAGCAGTACTTC
v_gene: TRBV5-1; len: 14; d_gene: -; j_gene: TRBJ2-1; abundance: -; CDR3aa: CASSLDRVGGEQFF; CDR3nt: TGCGCCAGCAGCTTGGACCGGGTTGGGGGAGAGCAGTTCTTC
v_gene: TRBV3-1; len: 11; d_gene: -; j_gene: TRBJ2-7; abundance: many; CDR3aa: CASSQAHEQYF; CDR3nt: TGTGCCAGCAGCCAAGCCCACGAGCAGTACTTC
v_gene: TRBV15; len: 16; d_gene: TRBD2; j_gene: TRBJ2-3; abundance: -; CDR3aa: CATSRSKTAGADTQYF; CDR3nt: TGTGCCACCAGCAGATCTAAGACGGCGGGGGCAGATACGCAGTATTTT
v_gene: TRBV5-5; len: 14; d_gene: -; j_gene: TRBJ1-1; abundance: few; CDR3aa: CASSGDGRNTEAFF; CDR3nt: TGTGCCAGCAGCGGCGACGGGAGAAACACTGAAGCTTTCTTT
v_gene: TRBV11-2; len: 14; d_gene: TRBD2; j_gene: TRBJ2-1; abundance: -; CDR3aa: CASSLVGTSGTQFF; CDR3nt: TGTGCCAGCAGCTTAGTTGGGACTAGCGGGACGCAGTTCTTC
v_gene: TRBV28; len: 14; d_gene: -; j_gene: TRBJ2-1; abundance: few; CDR3aa: CASSLVQTANEQFF; CDR3nt: TGTGCCAGCAGTTTAGTCCAGACGGCGAATGAGCAGTTCTTC
v_gene: TRBV18; len: 13; d_gene: TRBD1; j_gene: TRBJ1-2; abundance: -; CDR3aa: CASSPDRVYGYTF; CDR3nt: TGTGCCAGCTCACCAGACAGGGTCTATGGCTACACCTTC
v_gene: TRBV10-3; len: 14; d_gene: -; j_gene: TRBJ2-1; abundance: -; CDR3aa: CAISESSFYNEQFF; CDR3nt: TGTGCCATCAGTGAGTCCTCCTTCTACAATGAGCAGTTCTTC
v_gene: TRBV15; len: 16; d_gene: TRBD2; j_gene: TRBJ2-7; abundance: few; CDR3aa: CATSPTGTSGSYEQYF; CDR3nt: TGTGCCACCAGTCCGACCGGGACTAGCGGGAGCTACGAGCAGTACTTC
v_gene: TRBV28; len: 14; d_gene: TRBD2; j_gene: TRBJ2-3; abundance: -; CDR3aa: CASSLAGESDTQYF; CDR3nt: TGTGCCAGCAGTCTAGCGGGAGAGAGTGATACGCAGTATTTT
v_gene: TRBV27; len: 15; d_gene: -; j_gene: TRBJ1-4; abundance: few; CDR3aa: CASSHSGAYNEKLFF; CDR3nt: TGTGCCAGCAGTCATTCAGGAGCCTATAATGAAAAACTGTTTTTT
v_gene: TRBV7-3; len: 12; d_gene: -; j_gene: TRBJ2-3; abundance: many; CDR3aa: CASSSGTGTQYF; CDR3nt: TGTGCCAGCAGCTCAGGGACTGGGACGCAGTATTTT
v_gene: TRBV19; len: 16; d_gene: TRBD2; j_gene: TRBJ2-5; abundance: few; CDR3aa: CASTPKGTSGGETQYF; CDR3nt: TGTGCCAGTACCCCGAAGGGGACTAGCGGCGGAGAGACCCAGTACTTC
v_gene: TRBV7-3; len: 13; d_gene: -; j_gene: TRBJ1-2; abundance: few; CDR3aa: CASSLFPVYGYTF; CDR3nt: TGTGCCAGCAGCTTATTTCCAGTCTATGGCTACACCTTC
v_gene: TRBV6-2/TRBV6-3; len: 11; d_gene: -; j_gene: TRBJ2-3; abundance: few; CDR3aa: CASTNGDTQYF; CDR3nt: TGTGCCAGCACTAATGGAGATACGCAGTATTTT
v_gene: TRBV7-9; len: 15; d_gene: -; j_gene: TRBJ2-7; abundance: -; CDR3aa: CASSPRGTQTYEQYF; CDR3nt: TGTGCCAGCAGCCCCCGGGGTACACAGACCTACGAGCAGTACTTC
v_gene: TRBV12-5; len: 18; d_gene: -; j_gene: TRBJ2-6; abundance: -; CDR3aa: CASGWRDAGLAGANVLTF; CDR3nt: TGTGCTAGTGGTTGGAGGGATGCAGGGTTAGCTGGGGCCAACGTCCTGACTTTC
v_gene: TRBV20-1; len: 16; d_gene: TRBD1; j_gene: TRBJ2-2; abundance: many; CDR3aa: CSASDRDRGLTGELFF; CDR3nt: TGCAGTGCTAGTGACCGGGACAGGGGTTTAACCGGGGAGCTGTTTTTT
v_gene: TRBV3-1; len: 14; d_gene: TRBD1; j_gene: TRBJ2-7; abundance: few; CDR3aa: CATSPGTGTYEQYF; CDR3nt: TGTGCCACCTCTCCCGGGACAGGGACCTACGAGCAGTACTTC
v_gene: TRBV28; len: 11; d_gene: -; j_gene: TRBJ2-2; abundance: few; CDR3aa: CASSSPSELFF; CDR3nt: TGTGCCAGCAGCTCCCCATCGGAGCTGTTTTTT
v_gene: TRBV7-3; len: 15; d_gene: -; j_gene: TRBJ2-5; abundance: few; CDR3aa: CASSLTKAPQETQYF; CDR3nt: TGTGCCAGCAGCTTAACAAAGGCTCCACAAGAGACCCAGTACTTC
v_gene: TRBV6-2/TRBV6-3; len: 16; d_gene: -; j_gene: TRBJ2-5; abundance: -; CDR3aa: CASRPEPQTYQETQYF; CDR3nt: TGTGCCAGCAGACCAGAGCCCCAGACGTACCAAGAGACCCAGTACTTC
v_gene: TRBV4-1; len: 16; d_gene: TRBD2; j_gene: TRBJ2-5; abundance: few; CDR3aa: CASSRMGLAVGETQYF; CDR3nt: TGCGCCAGCAGCCGAATGGGACTAGCGGTCGGAGAGACCCAGTACTTC
v_gene: TRBV6-6; len: 15; d_gene: -; j_gene: TRBJ2-7; abundance: many; CDR3aa: CASSYSPGSSYEQYF; CDR3nt: TGTGCCAGCAGTTACTCGCCTGGAAGCTCCTACGAGCAGTACTTC
v_gene: TRBV25-1; len: 13; d_gene: -; j_gene: TRBJ2-1; abundance: -; CDR3aa: CASSDPQRNEQFF; CDR3nt: TGTGCCAGCAGTGATCCACAGAGGAATGAGCAGTTCTTC
v_gene: TRBV4-1; len: 13; d_gene: -; j_gene: TRBJ2-7; abundance: -; CDR3aa: CASSPEIGNEQYF; CDR3nt: TGCGCCAGCAGCCCTGAAATAGGGAACGAGCAGTACTTC